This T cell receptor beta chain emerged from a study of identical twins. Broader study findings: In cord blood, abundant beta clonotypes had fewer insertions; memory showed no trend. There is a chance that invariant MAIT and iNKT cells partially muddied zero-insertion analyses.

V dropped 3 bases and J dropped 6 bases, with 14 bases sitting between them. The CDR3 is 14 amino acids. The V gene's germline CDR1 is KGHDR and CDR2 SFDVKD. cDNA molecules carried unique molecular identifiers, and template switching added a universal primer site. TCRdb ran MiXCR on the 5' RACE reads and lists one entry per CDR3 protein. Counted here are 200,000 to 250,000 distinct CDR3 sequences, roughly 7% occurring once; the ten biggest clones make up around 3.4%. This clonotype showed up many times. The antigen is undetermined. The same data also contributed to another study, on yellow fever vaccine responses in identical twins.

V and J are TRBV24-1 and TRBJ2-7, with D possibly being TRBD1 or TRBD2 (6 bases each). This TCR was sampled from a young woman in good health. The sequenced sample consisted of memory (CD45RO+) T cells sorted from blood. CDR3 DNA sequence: TGTGCCACCAGTGATCCGGCCGGGGGCAGCGAGCAGTACTTC. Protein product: CATSDPAGGSEQYF.